The clone carrying this T cell receptor (beta chain) was counted only a few times. What it recognizes is unknown. Germline CDR1 GTSNPN, CDR2 SVGIG (reference sequence). J lost 8 bases, V lost 3 bases, and 6 bases had no gene match. The CDR3 is made up of 14 amino acids. This entry comes from a study of neoadjuvant nivolumab and ipilimumab in lung cancer. Study-level points and caveats: Blood richness before therapy tracked richness in tumors resected after neoadjuvant therapy. TCR richness and clonality were higher in tumors than adjacent uninvolved lung. From pretherapy to surgery, tumor richness and clonality rose with dual therapy.

Some clones are missing from TCRdb's copy, which holds only in-frame ones; the method was immunoSEQ multiplex PCR. The data contain some 18,000 clones, more than 75% of them singletons. This chain connects TRBV30 to TRBJ2-1; 11 nucleotides align to TRBD2. This TCR was sampled from an adult with non-small cell lung cancer. Source: peripheral blood, taken before neoadjuvant nivolumab, alone or with ipilimumab. In nucleotides, the CDR3 is TGTGCCTGGAGATCGACTAGCGGGAAATATGAGCAGTTCTTC. Amino acids: CAWRSTSGKYEQFF. The full variable domain, its missing parts supplied by reference TRBV30 and TRBJ2-1, is SQTIHQWPATLVQPVGSPLSLECTVEGTSNPNLYWYRQAAGRGLQLLFYSVGIGQISSEVPQNLSASRPQDRQFILSSKKLLLSDSGFYLCAWRSTSGKYEQFFGPGTRLTVL.